The clone carrying this T cell receptor (beta chain) was detected ten times or more. Methods used by the authors: How many nucleated cells were present was estimated from reference gene primer amplification. The data were produced by immunoSEQ multiplex PCR, yet TCRdb's version contains in-frame clones alone and is incomplete. V, J and clone size are taken as reported in that table, and D and trimming were inferred from the DNA itself. The sample includes about 59,000 clones, 70% to 75% seen only once; the top ten take over 11%. The data derive from a study of blood T cell repertoires in COVID-19. Overall study: The study drew acute and convalescent COVID-19 samples from the United States, Italy and Spain. PBMCs, B-cell-depleted T cells, or T cells were the source of the cDNA or gDNA that made up the material.

V dropped 8 bases and J dropped 6 bases, with 17 bases sitting between them. The CDR3 loop spans 14 amino acids. CDR1 is MNHNY, CDR2 SVGAGI, per germline (reference sequence). The sequenced sample was peripheral blood. V usage is TRBV6-6 and J usage is TRBJ1-5, with a tentative D call TRBD1 (6 bases). The sequence derives from a woman aged 70 to 79 with acute or convalescent COVID-19. This chain's CDR3 is CASGMTGSSQPQHF. CDR3 nucleotides: TGTGCCAGCGGGATGACAGGTTCCTCTCAGCCCCAGCATTTT.